The next 14 T cell receptor beta chains were all read from a single sample in a study of control samples from healthy donors and cancer patients. Clones were sequenced by immunoSEQ multiplex PCR, and TCRdb holds only the in-frame ones, with some missing. This sample yields 120,000 or so clones, of which roughly 84% are seen a single time; under 2% belongs to the top ten. The sequenced sample consisted of blood. The receptors stem from a man between 18 and 35 years old in good health.

V and J are TRBV6-5 and TRBJ1-2; D gene uncertain. V was shortened by 7 bases and J by 3 bases, with 18 bases between the two germline ends. The CDR3 is 15 amino acids. Germline V CDR1 and CDR2: MNHEY, SVGAGI. The DNA for the CDR3 is TGTGCCAGCAAATCGTATACGGGGTCGGACTATGGCTACACCTTC. This codes for CASKSYTGSDYGYTF.

This chain joins TRBV24-1 and TRBJ2-7; D tentatively reads TRBD1 or TRBD2 (6 bases each). The CDR3 contains 15 residues. Germline V CDR1 and CDR2: KGHDR, SFDVKD. The V end lost 7 bases, the J end lost 5 bases, and 20 bases lay between the germline ends. The CDR3 DNA is TGTGCCACCAGCCGAAGTGGAGGGGGGCTGAACGAGCAGTACTTC. It is translated as CATSRSGGGLNEQYF.

This sequence joins TRBV11-2 and TRBJ1-1, with D possibly TRBD1 on 5 matching bases. The CDR3 covers 16 residues. Germline V CDR1 and CDR2: SGHAT, FQNNGV. The V gene lost 0 bases and the J gene lost 3 bases, with 14 bases spanning the gap. The CDR3 nucleotides are TGTGCCAGCAGCTTAGATGGGAGGGGAGCGTACACTGAAGCTTTCTTT. Protein sequence: CASSLDGRGAYTEAFF. The variable domain in full, with the rest retrieved from reference TRBV11-2 and TRBJ1-1, is EAGVAQSPRYKIIEKRQSVAFWCNPISGHATLYWYQQILGQGPKLLIQFQNNGVVDDSQLPKDRFSAERLKGVDSTLKIQPAKLEDSAVYLCASSLDGRGAYTEAFFGQGTRLTVV.

The chain uses TRBV28 and TRBJ2-1; 7 bases line up with TRBD2. Per germline, CDR1 MDHEN and CDR2 SYDVKM. CDR3 length: 15 amino acids. The J segment lost 8 bases and the V segment lost 2 bases, leaving 9 bases of the junction unmatched. The CDR3 here is CASSLGVSGKDEQFF. In nucleotides, the CDR3 is TGTGCCAGCAGTTTAGGTGTGAGCGGGAAAGATGAGCAGTTCTTC.

This clone was counted a single time. The chain combines TRBV6-5 with TRBJ2-7, with D possibly called TRBD1 or TRBD2 (5 bases each). The V end was cut by 5 bases, the J end by 3 bases, with 11 bases between. The CDR3 consists of 13 residues. The germline CDR1 and CDR2 sequences are MNHEY and SVGAGI. The CDR3 DNA reads as TGTGCCAGCAGTAGGGGACGGAGCTACGAGCAGTACTTC. It specifies CASSRGRSYEQYF.

This clone was counted a few times. This chain connects TRBV7-7 to TRBJ2-2; 7 bases match TRBD2. Germline V gene lookup returns CDR1 SSHAT and CDR2 FNYEAQ (reference sequence). This CDR3 is 16 amino acids long. Trimming at V came to 3 bases and at J to 5 bases, leaving 9 bases not matched to a gene. The CDR3 region has the DNA TGTGCCAGCAGCTTCCTGGCGGGAGCTGGGACCGGGGAGCTGTTTTTT. Translating gives CASSFLAGAGTGELFF.

Here the CDR3 DNA reads TGCGCCAGCAGCTTGGAGGGACAGGGAGCTAACTATGGCTACACCTTC. Its translation is CASSLEGQGANYGYTF. This chain connects TRBV5-1 to TRBJ1-2; the match to TRBD1 covers 9 bases. After removal of 0 bases from V and 0 bases from J, the junction contained 3 bases not matched to a gene. The CDR3 is made up of 16 amino acids. The V gene's germline CDR1 is SGHRS and CDR2 YFSETQ.

The rearrangement uses TRBV6-5 and TRBJ2-3; 9 bases are a match to TRBD1. V lost 7 bases to trimming and J lost 8 bases; unmatched junction nucleotides: 7. The CDR3 covers 13 residues. Germline V gene sequence: CDR1 MNHEY, CDR2 SVGAGI. The CDR3 sequence is CASNGGTGFTQYF. The CDR3 nucleotides read TGTGCCAGCAATGGTGGGACAGGGTTTACGCAGTATTTT.

V usage is TRBV7-2 and J usage is TRBJ2-1; TRBD2 matches 8 bases. V trimming: 4 bases; J trimming: 7 bases; junction bases outside the gene matches: 12. This CDR3 is 16 amino acids long. Germline V gene data show CDR1 as SGHTA and CDR2 as FQGNSA. The CDR3 DNA reads as TGTGCCAGCAGCTCCCCAGGGGTAGCGGGACATAATGAGCAGTTCTTC. It is translated as CASSSPGVAGHNEQFF.

This clone was seen only a few times. The rearrangement links TRBV7-3 to TRBJ1-5; possible D gene TRBD1, 6 bases. Per germline, CDR1 SGHTA and CDR2 FQGTGA. CDR3 size: 15 residues. V lost 5 bases, J lost 2 bases, and 13 bases lay in between. The CDR3 region is CASSLGGPGNQPQHF. CDR3 bases: TGTGCCAGCAGCCTGGGGGGGCCGGGCAATCAGCCCCAGCATTTT. Full variable domain (remainder filled in from reference TRBV7-3 and TRBJ1-5): GAGVSQTPSNKVTEKGKYVELRCDPISGHTALYWYRQSLGQGPEFLIYFQGTGAADDSGLPNDRFFAVRPEGSVSTLKIQRTERGDSAVYLCASSLGGPGNQPQHFGDGTRLSIL.

This sequence joins TRBV18 and TRBJ1-6; no clear D gene. This CDR3 comprises 13 residues. V was clipped by 3 bases and J by 8 bases, with 8 bases between them. Per germline, CDR1 KGHSH and CDR2 LQKENI. CDR3 nucleotide sequence: TGTGCCAGCTCACCGGGGATCGATTCACCCCTCCACTTT. This gives the protein CASSPGIDSPLHF.

There are a few counts of this clone. The J gene is TRBJ1-1, the V gene TRBV28, with D perhaps matching TRBD1 (6 bases). Germline V lookup: CDR1 MDHEN, CDR2 SYDVKM. The CDR3 runs to 13 residues. The germline V and J ends were trimmed by 4 bases and 8 bases, with 14 bases remaining between them. Here the CDR3 reads CASSSNPGTEAFF. The CDR3 DNA sequence: TGTGCCAGCAGTTCAAACCCCGGGACAGAAGCTTTCTTT. The variable domain in full, completed from reference TRBV28 and TRBJ1-1, reads DVKVTQSSRYLVKRTGEKVFLECVQDMDHENMFWYRQDPGLGLRLIYFSYDVKMKEKGDIPEGYSVSREKKERFSLILESASTNQTSMYLCASSSNPGTEAFFGQGTRLTVV.

This chain uses TRBV10-1 with TRBJ2-7; D call uncertain. V lost 2 bases to trimming and J lost 0 bases, with 8 bases between them. CDR1 is WNHNN and CDR2 is SYGVQD in the germline V gene (reference sequence). This CDR3 has 14 residues. In nucleotides, the CDR3 is TGCGCCAGCAGTGAGATGGTATCCTCCTACGAGCAGTACTTC. Translation gives CASSEMVSSYEQYF.

The rearrangement joins TRBV19 to TRBJ1-2; 10 bases are shared with TRBD1. Germline V gives CDR1 LNHDA, CDR2 SQIVND (reference sequence). V trimming: 7 bases; J trimming: 5 bases; junction bases outside the gene matches: 13. This CDR3 contains 16 residues. The CDR3 DNA reads as TGTGCCAGTATCCCCGCGACAGGGGGCGCGGGTTATGGCTACACCTTC. Its translation: CASIPATGGAGYGYTF.